These 31 T cell receptor beta chains originate from one sample sequenced in a study of cytomegalovirus exposure and HLA in healthy donors. Primers: 60 Vbeta forward and 13 Jbeta reverse. Only in-frame clones appear in the TCRdb table, and some are missing; sequencing was by immunoSEQ multiplex PCR. The sample has about 91,000 clones, around 80% seen once. The material sequenced was PBMCs. Receptors originate from a male donor in good health and CMV-seropositive.

V is TRBV27 and J is TRBJ2-5; TRBD1 matches 9 bases. This CDR3 spans 15 amino acids. The V gene end was trimmed by 4 bases and the J gene end by 4 bases; junction bases not matched to a gene: 7. Germline V gives CDR1 MNHEY, CDR2 SMNVEV (reference sequence). CDR3 sequence reads: CASSSGTGFRETQYF. CDR3 DNA: TGTGCCAGCAGTTCCGGGACAGGGTTTCGAGAGACCCAGTACTTC.

The V gene is TRBV7-9, the J gene TRBJ2-1, with D uncertain. This CDR3 is 15 amino acids long. The germline V gene encodes CDR1 SEHNR and CDR2 FQNEAQ (reference sequence). V dropped 1 base and J dropped 2 bases, with 9 bases sitting between them. The CDR3 protein is CASSLVTEPYNEQFF. CDR3 in DNA: TGTGCCAGCAGCTTAGTAACAGAACCCTACAATGAGCAGTTCTTC.

The CDR3 sequence is CASSSRNLAGGELFF. The CDR3 DNA follows: TGCGCCAGCAGCTCCCGAAACCTAGCGGGCGGGGAGCTGTTTTTT. This chain connects TRBV4-1 to TRBJ2-2, with 8 bases identical to TRBD2. The CDR3 runs to 15 residues. The germline V gene has CDR1 MGHRA and CDR2 YSYEKL. The J segment lost 7 bases and the V segment lost 5 bases, leaving 9 bases of the junction unmatched.

This clone occurred once. V is TRBV27 and J is TRBJ2-1; TRBD2 aligns across 11 bases. Germline V lookup: CDR1 MNHEY, CDR2 SMNVEV (reference sequence). V lost 5 bases, J lost 6 bases, and 6 bases stayed unmatched. This CDR3 comprises 15 residues. The CDR3 DNA follows: TGTGCCAGCAGTCCGCGACTAGCGGGGAGCAATGAGCAGTTCTTC. This codes for CASSPRLAGSNEQFF.

In its sample, this clone was seen a few times. The rearrangement joins TRBV5-8 to TRBJ1-4, with TRBD1 as a possible D gene (5 bases). The CDR3 covers 18 residues. The germline V gene has CDR1 SGHTS and CDR2 YDEGEE. V shed 0 bases and J shed 0 bases, with 15 bases lying between them. CDR3 sequence: CASSLAGAALATNEKLFF. CDR3 coding DNA: TGTGCCAGCAGCTTGGCTGGGGCAGCCTTAGCAACTAATGAAAAACTGTTTTTT.

J is TRBJ2-5 and V is TRBV7-7, with 8 positions matching TRBD1. V dropped 4 bases and J dropped 5; count of bases not matched to a gene: 6. This CDR3 is 14 amino acids long. Germline loops: CDR1 SSHAT, CDR2 FNYEAQ (reference sequence). CDR3 region: CASSYTGTGETQYF. The CDR3 DNA follows: TGTGCCAGCAGCTACACCGGGACAGGCGAGACCCAGTACTTC. The complete variable domain, with remaining parts taken from reference TRBV7-7 and TRBJ2-5, reads GAGVSQSPRYKVTKRGQDVTLRCDPISSHATLYWYQQALGQGPEFLTYFNYEAQPDKSGLPSDRFSAERPEGSISTLTIQRTEQRDSAMYRCASSYTGTGETQYFGPGTRLLVL.

The V and J genes are TRBV19 and TRBJ2-4, with D maybe TRBD2 (5 bases). CDR1 and CDR2 from the germline V gene are LNHDA and SQIVND (reference sequence). V was trimmed by 3 bases and J by 2 bases, leaving 11 bases between them. The CDR3 totals 15 residues. Here the CDR3 DNA reads TGTGCCAGTAGTATGGGAGAACTATCCAAAAACATTCAGTACTTC. Protein product: CASSMGELSKNIQYF.

The chain joins TRBV27 to TRBJ2-2, with D perhaps TRBD2 (5 bases). V gave up 6 bases and J gave up 7 bases, with 15 bases separating them. Germline V gene sequence: CDR1 MNHEY, CDR2 SMNVEV (reference sequence). CDR3 length: 14 amino acids. The CDR3, as DNA: TGTGCCAGCAGGAAGGCGGGCAAGCTCGGGGAGCTGTTTTTT. Translation: CASRKAGKLGELFF.

V is TRBV27 and J is TRBJ1-1; D gene ambiguous. The CDR3 spans 14 residues. V dropped 1 base and J dropped 2 bases, with 8 bases sitting between them. Germline V gene lookup returns CDR1 MNHEY and CDR2 SMNVEV (reference sequence). This CDR3 reads CASSLFQANTEAFF. As DNA, the CDR3 is TGTGCCAGCAGTTTATTTCAGGCCAACACTGAAGCTTTCTTT.

The rearrangement uses TRBV27 and TRBJ1-5, with 7 positions matching TRBD1. Germline V gene lookup returns CDR1 MNHEY and CDR2 SMNVEV (reference sequence). This CDR3 spans 15 amino acids. V trimming: 5 bases; J trimming: 5 bases; junction bases outside the gene matches: 9. CDR3 residues: CASSTETGTHQPQHF. The DNA of the CDR3 is TGTGCCAGCAGTACCGAGACAGGGACGCATCAGCCCCAGCATTTT.

V gene TRBV6-6 combines with J gene TRBJ2-7; D is ambiguous. The CDR3 extends over 12 amino acids. Trimming removed 6 bases from V and 4 bases from J, with 10 bases in between. CDR1 and CDR2 from the germline V gene are MNHNY and SVGAGI (reference sequence). CDR3 protein: CASSALRYEQYF. DNA of the CDR3: TGTGCCAGCAGCGCCTTGAGGTACGAGCAGTACTTC.

This clone is a singleton in its sample. The identical CDR3 is also encoded by other nucleotide sequences in the sample. This chain links TRBV6-5 with TRBJ2-3; 11 nucleotides align to TRBD1. Losses at the gene ends were 6 bases for V and 4 bases for J; bases not matched to a gene: 0. The germline V gene has CDR1 MNHEY and CDR2 SVGAGI. CDR3 length: 13 amino acids. This chain's CDR3 is CASRDRGPDTQYF. The CDR3 region has the DNA TGTGCCAGCAGGGACAGGGGGCCAGATACGCAGTATTTT.

The chain joins TRBV28 to TRBJ2-2; 7 bases agree with TRBD2. V was pared by 7 bases and J by 7 bases, with 12 bases of the junction left unmatched. CDR1 MDHEN and CDR2 SYDVKM come from the germline V gene. This CDR3 region has 15 residues. This CDR3 is CASKRNTGGGGELFF. The CDR3 DNA reads TGTGCCAGCAAAAGGAATACGGGAGGAGGCGGGGAGCTGTTTTTT. The full variable domain, its missing parts supplied by reference TRBV28 and TRBJ2-2, is DVKVTQSSRYLVKRTGEKVFLECVQDMDHENMFWYRQDPGLGLRLIYFSYDVKMKEKGDIPEGYSVSREKKERFSLILESASTNQTSMYLCASKRNTGGGGELFFGEGSRLTVL.

The chain employs TRBV15 and TRBJ2-7; maybe TRBD2 (5 bases). With 3 bases removed from V and 6 bases from J, the gap between germline ends came to 9 bases. Germline values: CDR1 LNHNV, CDR2 YYDKDF (reference sequence). There are 12 residues in the CDR3. CDR3 residues: CATSRDFLEQYF. As DNA, the CDR3 is TGTGCCACCAGCAGGGACTTTCTCGAGCAGTACTTC.

A few counts support this clone. The chain employs TRBV2 and TRBJ2-2, with 10 bases aligning to TRBD2. The CDR3 has 16 amino acids. Germline values: CDR1 SNHLY, CDR2 FYNNEI. Unmatched junction bases numbered 4, after V lost 2 bases and J lost 4 bases. Written as DNA, the CDR3 is TGTGCCAGCAGTGAATCAGCGGGGGGGCCCACCGGGGAGCTGTTTTTT. It yields the protein CASSESAGGPTGELFF.

This clone has only a few counts. The rearrangement links TRBV6-6 to TRBJ2-1; 9 nucleotides agree with TRBD1. V shed 5 bases and J 4 bases; nucleotides not matched to a gene: 3. The CDR3 runs 14 residues. CDR1 is MNHNY, CDR2 SVGAGI, per germline (reference sequence). In DNA form, the CDR3 reads TGTGCCAGCAGTCGACAGGGGGAGTACAATGAGCAGTTCTTC. It codes for CASSRQGEYNEQFF.

This chain joins TRBV5-4 and TRBJ1-1, with 8 bases that match TRBD1. The CDR3 length is 13 residues. Losses at the gene ends were 4 bases for V and 8 bases for J; bases not matched to a gene: 7. The V gene's germline CDR1 is SGHNT and CDR2 YYREEE (reference sequence). In nucleotides, the CDR3 is TGTGCCAGCAGCGGACAGGGAGGGTCAGAAGCTTTCTTT. It yields the protein CASSGQGGSEAFF.

This clone occurred once. The CDR3, as DNA: TGTGCCAGCAGCCGAGAGGGGGGGGCCTACAATGAGCAGTTCTTC. Protein product: CASSREGGAYNEQFF. The chain has TRBV5-4 and TRBJ2-1; D perhaps matches TRBD2 (7 bases). The CDR3 is made up of 15 amino acids. Trimming shortened V by 4 bases and J by 2 bases, and 13 bases separated the two germline ends. Germline CDR1 reads SGHNT; CDR2 reads YYREEE (reference sequence).

V is TRBV19 and J is TRBJ1-2; TRBD1 is a possible D gene (6 bases). Germline CDR1 LNHDA, CDR2 SQIVND (reference sequence). The CDR3 contains 15 residues. V shed 3 bases and J shed 2 bases, with 13 bases lying between them. CDR3 sequence reads: CASSMGASPNYGYTF. In nucleotides, the CDR3 is TGTGCCAGTAGTATGGGGGCATCCCCAAACTATGGCTACACCTTC. The whole variable domain, filled in from reference TRBV19 and TRBJ1-2, reads DGGITQSPKYLFRKEGQNVTLSCEQNLNHDAMYWYRQDPGQGLRLIYYSQIVNDFQKGDIAEGYSVSREKKESFPLTVTSAQKNPTAFYLCASSMGASPNYGYTFGSGTRLTVV.

This chain connects TRBV5-4 to TRBJ2-7; D uncertain. CDR1 SGHNT and CDR2 YYREEE come from the germline V gene (reference sequence). The CDR3 runs to 13 residues. Trimming removed 0 bases at V and 2 bases at J, with 6 bases between. For the CDR3, the DNA is TGTGCCAGCAGCTTGGGGAGCGCCTACGAGCAGTACGTC. This gives the protein CASSLGSAYEQYV.

The chain uses TRBV27 and TRBJ1-5; no definite D call. CDR1 and CDR2 from the germline V gene are MNHEY and SMNVEV (reference sequence). The CDR3 has 12 amino acids. The V end was cut by 8 bases, the J end by 8 bases, with 13 bases between. The CDR3 sequence: CASASGAEPQHF. The CDR3 nucleotides read TGTGCCAGCGCCTCAGGAGCGGAGCCCCAGCATTTT.

The chain employs TRBV27 and TRBJ2-5, with D possibly matching TRBD1 (6 bases). The end of the DNA aligns better with TRBJ2-7, so the J call may be wrong. Looked up from germline, CDR1 is MNHEY and CDR2 is SMNVEV (reference sequence). This CDR3 has 15 amino acids. The CDR3 is CASRPTQQGWYEQYF. CDR3 DNA sequence: TGTGCCAGCCGCCCGACTCAGCAGGGGTGGTACGAGCAGTACTTC.

The chain joins TRBV28 to TRBJ2-7; TRBD2 aligns across 7 bases. This CDR3 spans 14 amino acids. Germline CDR1 and CDR2: MDHEN and SYDVKM. Trimming at V came to 3 bases and at J to 3 bases, leaving 5 bases not matched to a gene. The CDR3 coding sequence is TGTGCCAGCAGTTTGAGGCGGGAGTTCTACGAGCAGTACTTC. It is translated as CASSLRREFYEQYF.

V is TRBV5-1 and J is TRBJ2-7, with D possibly being TRBD1 (6 bases). Germline V CDR1 and CDR2: SGHRS, YFSETQ. This CDR3 spans 17 amino acids. Trimming stripped 2 bases from V and 1 base from J, with 19 bases between. The CDR3 spells CASSLPSATGWSYEQYF. DNA for the CDR3: TGCGCCAGCAGCTTACCTTCGGCCACAGGGTGGTCCTACGAGCAGTACTTC.

The genes are TRBV14 and TRBJ1-4; D is uncertain. Germline V gives CDR1 SGHDN, CDR2 FVKESK. The CDR3 runs 13 residues. Trimming left V 2 bases short and J 7 bases short, with 8 bases between. The CDR3 DNA reads TGTGCCAGCAGCCAATCAGCGTTTGAAAAACTGTTTTTT. Residues: CASSQSAFEKLFF.

The chain links TRBV30 to TRBJ1-2, with D perhaps TRBD1 (5 bases). Germline assignment: CDR1 GTSNPN and CDR2 SVGIG (reference sequence). V was pared by 8 bases and J by 7 bases, with 26 bases between. This CDR3 spans 15 amino acids. The CDR3 bases are TGTGCCCATGGGGCAGGGTTTGTTGTCTGGGGTGGCTACACCTTC. Residues: CAHGAGFVVWGGYTF.

V is TRBV4-1 and J is TRBJ2-1, with TRBD2 as a possible D gene (6 bases). Germline V gene lookup returns CDR1 MGHRA and CDR2 YSYEKL. The length of the CDR3 is 18 residues. V was shortened by 3 bases and J by 0 bases, with 18 bases between the two germline ends. The CDR3 is CASSQLAGPKSSYNEQFF. CDR3 coding DNA: TGCGCCAGCAGCCAGCTTGCGGGGCCAAAGAGCTCCTACAATGAGCAGTTCTTC.

The J gene is TRBJ2-1, the V gene TRBV30; D might be TRBD2 (6 bases). The V end was cut by 1 base, the J end by 5 bases, with 21 bases between. The CDR3 has 17 amino acids. Germline CDR1 reads GTSNPN; CDR2 reads SVGIG (reference sequence). CDR3 nucleotides: TGTGCCTGGAGTGGGGGGGTTCGGTCCCTGACGAACAATGAGCAGTTCTTC. Translating gives CAWSGGVRSLTNNEQFF.

The chain links TRBV25-1 to TRBJ2-3, with D perhaps matching TRBD1 (6 bases). CDR1 MGHDK and CDR2 SYGVNS come from the germline V gene. The CDR3 has 15 residues. V shed 4 bases and J shed 0 bases, with 11 bases lying between them. The CDR3 DNA follows: TGTGCCAGCAGTGCCCGACAGGATAGCACAGATACGCAGTATTTT. Translated, it gives CASSARQDSTDTQYF.

The chain recombines TRBV29-1 with TRBJ2-7; possibly TRBD2 for D (5 bases). Per germline, CDR1 SQVTM and CDR2 ANQGSEA. The CDR3 length is 12 residues. V was shortened by 3 bases and J by 3 bases, with 9 bases between the two germline ends. The CDR3, as DNA: TGCAGCGTTGATCACGGGGACTACGAGCAGTACTTC. It is translated as CSVDHGDYEQYF.

This clone was counted only a few times. The chain couples TRBV5-6 to TRBJ2-4; tentatively, D is TRBD2 (6 bases). The CDR3 totals 13 residues. Per germline, CDR1 SGHDT and CDR2 YYEEEE. The V and J ends lost 4 bases and 10 bases respectively, with 15 bases between them. The CDR3 DNA sequence: TGTGCCAGCAGCACGGGTCTCCGGGGGATTCAGTACTTC. This codes for CASSTGLRGIQYF.